Sequencing of this TCR beta chain was carried out in a study of graft-versus-host responses after intestinal transplantation. This table comes from immunoSEQ multiplex PCR, and its TCRdb copy is limited to in-frame clones, with some not included. The data contain some 110,000 clones, 90% of them singletons. Concerning this clone itself: Antigen: not known.

This TCR was recovered from a human donor who received an intestinal transplant. The material sequenced was unstimulated CD4+ T cells sorted from spleen or lymph node cells, taken before intestinal transplant.

The CDR3 reads CASSLRSQGATEAFF. The CDR3 DNA reads as TGTGCCAGCAGCTTGCGTTCTCAGGGGGCGACTGAAGCTTTCTTT. The gene calls are TRBV7-9 and TRBJ1-1, with TRBD1 matching over 8 bases. In germline, CDR1 is SEHNR, CDR2 FQNEAQ (reference sequence). The CDR3 has 15 amino acids. V lost 3 bases, J lost 5 bases, and 8 bases stayed unmatched.